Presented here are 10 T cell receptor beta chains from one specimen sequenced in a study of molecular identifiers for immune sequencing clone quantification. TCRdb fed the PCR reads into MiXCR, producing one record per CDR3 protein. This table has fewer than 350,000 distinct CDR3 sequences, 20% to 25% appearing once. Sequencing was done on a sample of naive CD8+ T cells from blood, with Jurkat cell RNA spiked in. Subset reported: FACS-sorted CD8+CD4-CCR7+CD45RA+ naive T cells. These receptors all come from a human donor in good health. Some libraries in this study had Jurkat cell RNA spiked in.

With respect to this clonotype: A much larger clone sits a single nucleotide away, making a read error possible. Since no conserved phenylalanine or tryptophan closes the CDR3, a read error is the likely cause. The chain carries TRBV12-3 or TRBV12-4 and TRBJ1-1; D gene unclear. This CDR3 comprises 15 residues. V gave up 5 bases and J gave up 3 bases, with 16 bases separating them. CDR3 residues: CASSPADLRDTEAFL. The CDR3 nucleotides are TGTGCCAGCAGTCCCGCTGACCTGAGGGACACTGAAGCTTTCCTT.

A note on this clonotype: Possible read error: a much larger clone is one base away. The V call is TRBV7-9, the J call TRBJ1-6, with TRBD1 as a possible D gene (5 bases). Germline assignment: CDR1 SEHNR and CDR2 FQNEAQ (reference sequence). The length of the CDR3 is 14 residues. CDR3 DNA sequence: TGTGCCAGCAGCTTAATAGGGGAGAATTCAACCCTCCACTTT. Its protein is CASSLIGENSTLHF. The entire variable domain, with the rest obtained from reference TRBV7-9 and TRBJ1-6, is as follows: DTGVSQNPRHKITKRGQNVTFRCDPISEHNRLYWYRQTLGQGPEFLTYFQNEAQLEKSRLLSDRFSAERPKGSFSTLEIQRTEQGDSAMYLCASSLIGENSTLHFGNGTRLTVT.

CDR3 in DNA: TGCGCCAGCAGCCAAGATCCCAGCGCCGGTCAGAATTGGGGGGTGTATACGCAGTATTTT. Protein: CASSQDPSAGQNWGVYTQYF. The chain uses TRBV4-1 and TRBJ2-3; weak D call: TRBD2 (6 bases). Germline lookup yields CDR1 MGHRA and CDR2 YSYEKL. The CDR3 runs 20 residues. Trimming took off 0 bases at V and 7 bases at J, with 29 bases between the two ends.

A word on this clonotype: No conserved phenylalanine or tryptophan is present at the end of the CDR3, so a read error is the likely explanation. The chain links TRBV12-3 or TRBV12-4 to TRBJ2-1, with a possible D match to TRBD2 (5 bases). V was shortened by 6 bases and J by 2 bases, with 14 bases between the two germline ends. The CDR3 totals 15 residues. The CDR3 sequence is CASSPGLYTYNEQFL. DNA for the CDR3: TGTGCCAGCAGCCCCGGACTTTATACCTACAATGAGCAGTTCCTC.

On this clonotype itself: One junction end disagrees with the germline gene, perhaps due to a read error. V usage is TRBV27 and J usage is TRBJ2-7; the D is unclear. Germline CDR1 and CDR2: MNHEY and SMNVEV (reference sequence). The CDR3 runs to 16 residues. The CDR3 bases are TGTGCCGGCAGTTTAAGCCTAGGATGGAGCTCCTACGAGCAGTACTTC. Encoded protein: CAGSLSLGWSSYEQYF.

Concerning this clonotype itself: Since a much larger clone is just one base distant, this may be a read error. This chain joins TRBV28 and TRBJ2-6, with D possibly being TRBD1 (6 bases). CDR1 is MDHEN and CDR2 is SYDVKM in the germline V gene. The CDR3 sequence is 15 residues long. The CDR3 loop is CASSDYRAGANVPTF. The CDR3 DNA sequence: TGTGCCAGCAGTGATTACAGGGCTGGGGCCAACGTCCCGACTTTC.

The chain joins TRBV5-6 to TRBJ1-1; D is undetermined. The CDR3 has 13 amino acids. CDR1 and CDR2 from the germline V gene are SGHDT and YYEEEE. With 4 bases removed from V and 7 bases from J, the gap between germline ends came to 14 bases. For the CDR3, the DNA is TGTGCCAGCAGCCACCCCTGGACGGATGAAGCTTTCTTT. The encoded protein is CASSHPWTDEAFF.

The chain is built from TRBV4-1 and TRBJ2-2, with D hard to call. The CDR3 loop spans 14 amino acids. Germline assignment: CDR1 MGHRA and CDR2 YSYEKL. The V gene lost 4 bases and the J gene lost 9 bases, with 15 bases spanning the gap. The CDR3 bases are TGCGCCAGCAGCCCGGGCTCCCTCTCGTGGGAGCTGTTTTTT. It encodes CASSPGSLSWELFF.

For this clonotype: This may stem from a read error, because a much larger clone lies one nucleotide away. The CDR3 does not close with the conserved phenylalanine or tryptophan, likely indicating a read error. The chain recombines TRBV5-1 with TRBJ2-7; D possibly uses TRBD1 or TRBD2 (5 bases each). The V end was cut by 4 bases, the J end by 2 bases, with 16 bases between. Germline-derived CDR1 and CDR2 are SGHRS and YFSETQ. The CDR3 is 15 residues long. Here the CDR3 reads CASSALGVGAYEQYL. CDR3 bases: TGCGCCAGCAGCGCGCTGGGGGTTGGGGCCTACGAGCAGTACCTC.

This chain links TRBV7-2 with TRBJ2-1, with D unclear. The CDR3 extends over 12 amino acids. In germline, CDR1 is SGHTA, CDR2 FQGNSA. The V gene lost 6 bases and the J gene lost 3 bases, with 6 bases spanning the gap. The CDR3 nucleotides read TGTGCCAGCAGTGGCTTCTACAATGAGCAGTTCTTC. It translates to CASSGFYNEQFF.